A selection of T cell receptor beta chains follows, all from one sample in a study of identical twins. TCRdb ran MiXCR on the 5' RACE reads and lists one entry per CDR3 protein. The sample carries 280,000 or so distinct CDR3 sequences, 8% to 9% recorded once. This sample was shared with a second study, whose subject was yellow fever vaccine responses in identical twins.

What was sequenced was memory (CD45RO+) T cells sorted from blood. The receptors come from a woman between 18 and 29 years old in good health. The CDR3 runs from the conserved cysteine through the conserved F or W. The D gene is left open where the match is weak. Clone sizes are given selectively: once, few, many, or a class where the clone is expanded.

>13|many|TRBJ2-5|NA|TRBV12-5
CATTKADQETQYF
TGTGCTACTACTAAAGCGGACCAAGAGACCCAGTACTTC
>19|NA|TRBJ2-1|TRBD2|TRBV11-1
CASSLGVSASGGQDNEQFF
TGTGCCAGCAGCTTGGGAGTCTCGGCTAGCGGGGGGCAAGACAATGAGCAGTTCTTC
>16|many|TRBJ1-5|NA|TRBV20-1
CSARALTGTSNQPQHF
TGCAGTGCTAGAGCACTAACGGGGACTAGCAATCAGCCCCAGCATTTT
>18|few|TRBJ1-5|NA|TRBV28
CASSRPGTAYYSNQPQHF
TGTGCCAGCAGTCGTCCTGGTACAGCCTACTATAGCAATCAGCCCCAGCATTTT
>15|once|TRBJ2-1|TRBD2|TRBV11-3
CASSRGLAVDNEQFF
TGTGCCAGCAGCCGGGGACTAGCCGTAGACAATGAGCAGTTCTTC
>15|NA|TRBJ2-1|NA|TRBV5-5
CASRVGQSSYNEQFF
TGTGCCAGCAGGGTGGGGCAGAGCTCCTACAATGAGCAGTTCTTC
>14|NA|TRBJ2-1|NA|TRBV7-2
CASSPRYSYNEQFF
TGTGCCAGCAGCCCGCGGTACTCCTACAATGAGCAGTTCTTC
>16|NA|TRBJ2-7|NA|TRBV19
CASSPHGWELKHEQYF
TGTGCCAGTAGTCCCCACGGGTGGGAGTTGAAGCACGAGCAGTACTTC
>13|NA|TRBJ2-3|NA|TRBV10-1
CASQQDSTDTQYF
TGCGCCAGCCAACAAGATTCCACAGATACGCAGTATTTT
>17|NA|TRBJ2-1|NA|TRBV5-1
CASSLVLARGVYNEQFF
TGCGCCAGCAGCTTGGTCCTAGCGAGGGGAGTGTACAATGAGCAGTTCTTC
>15|NA|TRBJ2-3|NA|TRBV7-6
CASSPSGINTDTQYF
TGTGCCAGCAGCCCATCGGGCATCAACACAGATACGCAGTATTTT
>13|many|TRBJ1-1|NA|TRBV6-1
CASSLGQHTEAFF
TGTGCCAGCTCACTCGGACAACACACTGAAGCTTTCTTT
>13|NA|TRBJ2-7|NA|TRBV7-9
CASSHDGSGEQYF
TGTGCCAGCAGCCACGACGGATCGGGCGAGCAGTACTTC
>13|NA|TRBJ2-5|NA|TRBV28
CASSMFSRETQYF
TGTGCCAGCAGTATGTTTTCGCGAGAGACCCAGTACTTC
>18|NA|TRBJ2-7|TRBD2|TRBV5-1
CASSPLLGGTSGSIEQYF
TGCGCCAGCAGCCCACTACTGGGGGGGACTAGCGGGAGTATCGAGCAGTACTTC
>13|many|TRBJ2-2|NA|TRBV2
CATRVSGPGELFF
TGTGCGACCCGGGTCTCAGGCCCCGGGGAGCTGTTTTTT
>12|few|TRBJ1-5|NA|TRBV12-3/TRBV12-4
CASRGGVKPQHF
TGTGCCAGCAGAGGTGGGGTGAAGCCCCAGCATTTT
>18|NA|TRBJ2-2|TRBD2|TRBV3-1
CASTYRTSGVANTGELFF
TGTGCCTCCACCTATAGGACTAGCGGCGTCGCGAACACCGGGGAGCTGTTTTTT
>15|few|TRBJ2-5|TRBD2|TRBV6-5
CASSYTPPGGETQYF
TGTGCCAGCAGTTACACCCCACCCGGGGGGGAGACCCAGTACTTC
>13|many|TRBJ1-1|NA|TRBV11-2
CASSFAVGDDTFF
TGTGCCAGCAGCTTTGCCGTGGGGGACGACACTTTCTTT
>16|NA|TRBJ2-5|TRBD2|TRBV11-3
CASSLGGTSGQETQYF
TGTGCCAGCAGCTTAGGGGGGACTAGCGGCCAAGAGACCCAGTACTTC
>13|few|TRBJ1-1|TRBD1|TRBV20-1
CSARWDRGTEAFF
TGCAGTGCTAGGTGGGACAGGGGAACTGAAGCTTTCTTT
>14|few|TRBJ2-5|TRBD2|TRBV6-1
CASMRASGQETQYF
TGTGCCAGCATGAGGGCTAGCGGCCAAGAGACCCAGTACTTC
>15|NA|TRBJ2-6|NA|TRBV7-9
CASTSRKNGANVLTF
TGTGCCAGCACCTCCCGCAAAAATGGGGCCAACGTCCTGACTTTC
>15|NA|TRBJ2-3|NA|TRBV10-3
CAISVDMGVVDTQYF
TGTGCCATCAGTGTTGACATGGGTGTGGTAGATACGCAGTATTTT
>14|NA|TRBJ2-1|TRBD1|TRBV9
CASSARQGWDEQFF
TGTGCCAGCAGCGCAAGACAGGGGTGGGATGAGCAGTTCTTC
>14|few|TRBJ2-3|NA|TRBV7-2
CASSDPGISDTQYF
TGTGCCAGCAGCGATCCGGGGATCTCAGATACGCAGTATTTT
>14|many|TRBJ2-3|TRBD2|TRBV11-2
CASSSSGGVDTQYF
TGTGCCAGCAGCTCTAGCGGGGGGGTGGATACGCAGTATTTT
>12|many|TRBJ2-7|NA|TRBV12-3/TRBV12-4
CASSLGSREQYF
TGTGCCAGCAGTTTAGGTAGCCGCGAGCAGTACTTC
>14|many|TRBJ2-2|NA|TRBV2
CASSETRNTGELFF
TGTGCCAGCAGTGAAACTCGTAACACCGGGGAGCTGTTTTTT
>15|many|TRBJ1-5|NA|TRBV6-5
CASSTGREGDQPQHF
TGTGCCAGCAGTACTGGACGGGAGGGTGATCAGCCCCAGCATTTT
>17|NA|TRBJ1-5|TRBD1|TRBV12-3/TRBV12-4
CASSTTSGTGGNQPQHF
TGTGCCAGCAGTACGACCTCCGGGACAGGGGGCAATCAGCCCCAGCATTTT
>14|NA|TRBJ2-2|NA|TRBV10-3
CAISPGRGTGELFF
TGTGCCATCAGTCCGGGACGAGGGACCGGGGAGCTGTTTTTT
>14|many|TRBJ2-3|TRBD2|TRBV29-1
CSVKGTSVSDTQYF
TGCAGCGTAAAAGGGACTAGCGTCTCAGATACGCAGTATTTT
>20|few|TRBJ1-1|TRBD1|TRBV7-3
CASSLTAWSGTGSMNTEAFF
TGTGCCAGCAGCTTAACCGCCTGGTCCGGGACAGGTTCCATGAACACTGAAGCTTTCTTT
>13|few|TRBJ2-4|TRBD2|TRBV2
CASSRSGRDIQYF
TGTGCCAGCAGCCGCTCCGGGAGGGACATTCAGTACTTC
>12|NA|TRBJ2-3|NA|TRBV24-1
CATSDFGPPQYF
TGTGCCACCAGTGATTTCGGGCCCCCGCAGTATTTT
>17|few|TRBJ1-2|NA|TRBV25-1
CASTNFPARPVNYGYTF
TGTGCCAGCACCAACTTCCCGGCGCGCCCGGTGAACTATGGCTACACCTTC
>16|NA|TRBJ2-2|NA|TRBV3-1
CASSQDPGQKGGELFF
TGTGCCAGCAGCCAAGATCCGGGGCAGAAAGGCGGGGAGCTGTTTTTT
>13|many|TRBJ1-1|NA|TRBV6-5
CASSYRGGGKAFF
TGTGCCAGCAGTTACCGAGGGGGAGGGAAGGCTTTCTTT
>14|NA|TRBJ2-1|NA|TRBV20-1
CSAHSSRDYNEQFF
TGCAGTGCACACTCCTCCCGGGACTACAATGAGCAGTTCTTC
>13|many|TRBJ2-2|NA|TRBV12-3/TRBV12-4
CASNAANTGELFF
TGTGCCAGTAACGCAGCGAACACCGGGGAGCTGTTTTTT
>17|few|TRBJ1-6|NA|TRBV28
CASRTVGRSSYNSPLHF
TGTGCCAGCCGTACAGTGGGAAGGAGCTCCTATAATTCACCCCTCCACTTT
>13|NA|TRBJ1-1|NA|TRBV2
CASSEQRGIEAFF
TGTGCCAGCAGTGAACAAAGGGGAATTGAAGCTTTCTTT
>17|many|TRBJ2-1|TRBD2|TRBV4-2
CASSRHTGRAGADEQFF
TGTGCCAGCAGCCGCCATACCGGTCGAGCGGGAGCTGATGAGCAGTTCTTC
>15|few|TRBJ2-5|NA|TRBV7-2
CASSLGFRGQETQYF
TGTGCCAGCAGCTTGGGGTTCCGGGGGCAAGAGACCCAGTACTTC
>15|few|TRBJ2-1|NA|TRBV2
CASSEVREAYNEQFF
TGTGCCAGCAGTGAGGTGAGGGAAGCCTACAATGAGCAGTTCTTC
>13|many|TRBJ1-2|NA|TRBV5-1
CASKDPANYGYTF
TGCGCCAGCAAGGACCCAGCTAACTATGGCTACACCTTC
>15|NA|TRBJ2-1|NA|TRBV2
CASEAGRSSYNEQFF
TGTGCCAGCGAGGCAGGACGTAGCTCCTACAATGAGCAGTTCTTC
>17|NA|TRBJ2-1|TRBD2|TRBV3-1
CASSQGLAGGPYNEQFF
TGTGCCAGCAGCCAGGGACTAGCGGGAGGGCCGTACAATGAGCAGTTCTTC
>15|many|TRBJ1-2|NA|TRBV5-1
CASSLGSGTQLGYTF
TGCGCCAGCAGCTTGGGGTCCGGGACTCAACTCGGCTACACCTTC
>15|many|TRBJ1-2|TRBD1|TRBV7-9
CASSSQITGDSGYTF
TGTGCCAGCAGCTCGCAGATTACAGGGGATAGCGGCTACACCTTC
>14|many|TRBJ2-5|NA|TRBV9
CASSQGAAQETQYF
TGTGCCAGCAGCCAAGGGGCAGCCCAAGAGACCCAGTACTTC
>15|many|TRBJ2-3|TRBD1|TRBV2
CASRRDRGLGDTQYF
TGTGCCAGCAGGAGAGACAGGGGGCTAGGAGATACGCAGTATTTT